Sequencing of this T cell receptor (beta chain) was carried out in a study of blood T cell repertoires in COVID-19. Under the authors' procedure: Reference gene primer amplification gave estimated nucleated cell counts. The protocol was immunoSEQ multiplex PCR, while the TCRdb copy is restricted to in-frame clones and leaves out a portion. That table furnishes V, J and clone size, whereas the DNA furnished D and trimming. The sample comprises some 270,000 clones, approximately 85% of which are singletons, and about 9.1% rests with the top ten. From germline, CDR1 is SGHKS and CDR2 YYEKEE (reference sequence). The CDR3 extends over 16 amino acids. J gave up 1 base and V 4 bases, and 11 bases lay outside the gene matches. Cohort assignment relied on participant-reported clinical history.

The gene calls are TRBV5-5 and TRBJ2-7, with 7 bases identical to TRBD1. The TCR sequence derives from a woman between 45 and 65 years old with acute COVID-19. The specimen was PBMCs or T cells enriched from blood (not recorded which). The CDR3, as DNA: TGTGCCAGCAGCCTGCAACAGGGGTCCCATTCCTACGAGCAGTACTTC. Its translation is CASSLQQGSHSYEQYF.